This T cell receptor beta chain came from a study of blood T cell repertoires in COVID-19. At the level of the study: Nucleic acid was either cDNA or gDNA, and it came from T cells, B-cell-depleted T cells, or PBMCs.

The data were produced by immunoSEQ multiplex PCR, yet TCRdb's version contains in-frame clones alone and is incomplete. The sample contains some 83,000 clones, approximately 86% of which appear only once. This clone occurred a few times. The CDR3 contains 14 residues. The V segment lost 4 bases and the J segment 5 bases; nucleotides outside the gene matches: 6. Germline CDR1 reads LNHDA; CDR2 reads SQIVND (reference sequence). This receptor was taken from an elderly man with active or convalescent COVID-19. Material: peripheral blood. The chain uses TRBV19 and TRBJ1-1, with 8 nucleotides matching TRBD1. CDR3 protein: CASSTTGGGTEAFF. DNA of the CDR3: TGTGCCAGTAGTACTACAGGGGGAGGGACTGAAGCTTTCTTT.